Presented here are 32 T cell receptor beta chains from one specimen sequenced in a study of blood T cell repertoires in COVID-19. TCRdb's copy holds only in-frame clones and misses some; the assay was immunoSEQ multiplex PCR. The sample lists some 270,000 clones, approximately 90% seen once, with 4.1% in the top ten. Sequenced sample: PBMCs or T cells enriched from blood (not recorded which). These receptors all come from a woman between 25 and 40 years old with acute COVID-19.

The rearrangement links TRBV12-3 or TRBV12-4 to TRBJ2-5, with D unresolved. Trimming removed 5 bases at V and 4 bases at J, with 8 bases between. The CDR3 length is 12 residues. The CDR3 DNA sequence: TGTGCCAGCAGTCCCGGTGGAGAGACCCAGTACTTC. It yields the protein CASSPGGETQYF.

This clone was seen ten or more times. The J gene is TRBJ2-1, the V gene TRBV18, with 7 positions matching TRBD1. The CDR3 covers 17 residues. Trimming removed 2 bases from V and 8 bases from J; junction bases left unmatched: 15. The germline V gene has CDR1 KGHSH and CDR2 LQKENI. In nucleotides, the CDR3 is TGTGCCAGCTCACCATTTAGGACAGGCCGACGAGGCGATGAGCAGTTCTTC. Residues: CASSPFRTGRRGDEQFF.

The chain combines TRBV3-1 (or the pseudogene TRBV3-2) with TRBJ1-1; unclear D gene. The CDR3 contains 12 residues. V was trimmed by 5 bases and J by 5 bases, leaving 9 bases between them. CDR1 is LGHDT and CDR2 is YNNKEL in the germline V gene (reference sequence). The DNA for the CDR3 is TGTGCCAGCAGCGAGGTTGGTACTGAAGCTTTCTTT. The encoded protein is CASSEVGTEAFF.

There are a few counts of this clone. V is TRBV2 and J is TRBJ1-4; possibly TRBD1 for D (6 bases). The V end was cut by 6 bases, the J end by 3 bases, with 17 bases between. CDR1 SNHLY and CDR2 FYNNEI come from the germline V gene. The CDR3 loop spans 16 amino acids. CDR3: CASRPPSQGANEKLFF. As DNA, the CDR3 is TGTGCCAGCAGACCCCCTTCACAGGGCGCTAATGAAAAACTGTTTTTT.

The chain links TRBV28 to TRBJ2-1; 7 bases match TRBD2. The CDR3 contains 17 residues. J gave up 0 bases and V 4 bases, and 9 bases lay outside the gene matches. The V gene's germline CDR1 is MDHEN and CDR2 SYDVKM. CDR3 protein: CASSSPTSKPSYNEQFF. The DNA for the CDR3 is TGTGCCAGCAGTTCCCCGACTAGCAAGCCCTCCTACAATGAGCAGTTCTTC.

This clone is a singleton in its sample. CDR3 loop: CASSRPGENYGYTF. The CDR3 coding sequence is TGTGCCAGTAGTCGCCCAGGGGAGAACTATGGCTACACCTTC. The chain uses TRBV19 and TRBJ1-2, with a possible D match to TRBD1 (6 bases). The CDR3 sequence is 14 residues long. CDR1 LNHDA and CDR2 SQIVND come from the germline V gene (reference sequence). Trimming removed 5 bases from V and 2 bases from J, with 12 bases in between.

In DNA, the CDR3 is TGTGCCAGCAGCCGGACGACAGCAACTAATGAAAAACTGTTTTTT. It is translated as CASSRTTATNEKLFF. The gene calls are TRBV6-5 and TRBJ1-4, with a tentative D call TRBD1 (5 bases). Germline lookup yields CDR1 MNHEY and CDR2 SVGAGI. V gave up 6 bases and J gave up 0 bases, with 11 bases separating them. The CDR3 spans 15 residues.

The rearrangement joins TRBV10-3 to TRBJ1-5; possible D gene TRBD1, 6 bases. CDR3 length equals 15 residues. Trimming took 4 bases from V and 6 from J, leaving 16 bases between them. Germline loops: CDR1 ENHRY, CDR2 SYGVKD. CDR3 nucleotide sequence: TGTGCCATCAGTGCAGGGGAGGGGGATTTTCAGCCCCAGCATTTT. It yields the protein CAISAGEGDFQPQHF.

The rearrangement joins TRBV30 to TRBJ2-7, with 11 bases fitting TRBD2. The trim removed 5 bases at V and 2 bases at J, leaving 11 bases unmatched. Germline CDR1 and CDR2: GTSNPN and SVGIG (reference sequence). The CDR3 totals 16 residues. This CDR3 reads CAWGGVFSGRAYEQYF. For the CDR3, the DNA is TGTGCCTGGGGGGGGGTCTTTAGCGGGAGGGCCTACGAGCAGTACTTC. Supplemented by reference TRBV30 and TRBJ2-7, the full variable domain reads SQTIHQWPATLVQPVGSPLSLECTVEGTSNPNLYWYRQAAGRGLQLLFYSVGIGQISSEVPQNLSASRPQDRQFILSSKKLLLSDSGFYLCAWGGVFSGRAYEQYFGPGTRLTVT.

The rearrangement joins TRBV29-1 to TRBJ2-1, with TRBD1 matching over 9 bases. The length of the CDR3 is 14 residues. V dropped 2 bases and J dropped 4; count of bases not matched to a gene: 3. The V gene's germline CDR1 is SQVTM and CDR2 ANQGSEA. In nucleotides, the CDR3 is TGCAGCGTTGAACTTGGGACAGGGTACAATGAGCAGTTCTTC. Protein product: CSVELGTGYNEQFF.

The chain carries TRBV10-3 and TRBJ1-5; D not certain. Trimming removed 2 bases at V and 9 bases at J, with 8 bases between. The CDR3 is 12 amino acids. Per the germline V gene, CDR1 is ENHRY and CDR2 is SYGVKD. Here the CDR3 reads CAISEPPSPQHF. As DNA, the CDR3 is TGTGCCATCAGTGAGCCCCCCTCGCCCCAGCATTTT.

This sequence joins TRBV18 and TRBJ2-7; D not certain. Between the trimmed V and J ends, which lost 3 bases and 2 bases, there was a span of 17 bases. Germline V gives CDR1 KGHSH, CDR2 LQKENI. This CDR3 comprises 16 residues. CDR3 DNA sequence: TGTGCCAGCTCACCTTATGGCGGAAACCAACCCTACGAGCAGTACTTC. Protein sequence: CASSPYGGNQPYEQYF.

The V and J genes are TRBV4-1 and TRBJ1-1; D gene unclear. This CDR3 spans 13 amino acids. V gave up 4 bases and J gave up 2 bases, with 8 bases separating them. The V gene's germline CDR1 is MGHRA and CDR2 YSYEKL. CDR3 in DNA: TGCGCCAGCAGCCGCGGATTCAACACTGAAGCTTTCTTT. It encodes CASSRGFNTEAFF.

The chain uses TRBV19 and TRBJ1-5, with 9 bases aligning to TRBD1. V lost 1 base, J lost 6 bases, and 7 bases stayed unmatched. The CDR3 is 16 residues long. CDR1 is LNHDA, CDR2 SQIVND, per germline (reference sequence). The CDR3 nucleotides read TGTGCCAGTAGTATAGGGGTACAGGGGGCGGGTCAGCCCCAGCATTTT. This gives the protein CASSIGVQGAGQPQHF. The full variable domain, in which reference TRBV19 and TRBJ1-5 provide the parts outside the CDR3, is DGGITQSPKYLFRKEGQNVTLSCEQNLNHDAMYWYRQDPGQGLRLIYYSQIVNDFQKGDIAEGYSVSREKKESFPLTVTSAQKNPTAFYLCASSIGVQGAGQPQHFGDGTRLSIL.

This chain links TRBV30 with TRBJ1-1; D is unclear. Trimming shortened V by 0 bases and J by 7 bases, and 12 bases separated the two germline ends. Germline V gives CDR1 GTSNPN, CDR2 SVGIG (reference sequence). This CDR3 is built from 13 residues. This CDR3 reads CAWSVAGEFEAFF. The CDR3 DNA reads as TGTGCCTGGAGTGTAGCAGGCGAGTTTGAAGCTTTCTTT.

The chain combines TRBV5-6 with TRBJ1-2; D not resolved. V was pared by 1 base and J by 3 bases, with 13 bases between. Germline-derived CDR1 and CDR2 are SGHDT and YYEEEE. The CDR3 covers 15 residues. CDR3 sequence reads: CASSLSQITYYGYTF. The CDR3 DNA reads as TGTGCCAGCAGCTTGTCCCAGATAACCTACTATGGCTACACCTTC. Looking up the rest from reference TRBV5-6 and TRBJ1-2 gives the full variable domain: DAGVTQSPTHLIKTRGQQVTLRCSPKSGHDTVSWYQQALGQGPQFIFQYYEEEERQRGNFPDRFSGHQFPNYSSELNVNALLLGDSALYLCASSLSQITYYGYTFGSGTRLTVV.

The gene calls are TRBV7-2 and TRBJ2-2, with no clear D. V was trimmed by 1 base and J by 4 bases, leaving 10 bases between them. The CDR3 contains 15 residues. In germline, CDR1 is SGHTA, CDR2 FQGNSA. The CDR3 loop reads CASSLDLFGTGELFF. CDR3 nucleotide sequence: TGTGCCAGCAGCTTAGATCTATTCGGCACCGGGGAGCTGTTTTTT.

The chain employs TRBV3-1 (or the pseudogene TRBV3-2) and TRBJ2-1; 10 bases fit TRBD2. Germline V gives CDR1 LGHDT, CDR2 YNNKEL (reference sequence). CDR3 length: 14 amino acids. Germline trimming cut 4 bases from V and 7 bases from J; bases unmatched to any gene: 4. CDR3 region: CASSPSGRNNEQFF. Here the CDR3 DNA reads TGTGCCAGCAGCCCTAGCGGGAGAAATAATGAGCAGTTCTTC.

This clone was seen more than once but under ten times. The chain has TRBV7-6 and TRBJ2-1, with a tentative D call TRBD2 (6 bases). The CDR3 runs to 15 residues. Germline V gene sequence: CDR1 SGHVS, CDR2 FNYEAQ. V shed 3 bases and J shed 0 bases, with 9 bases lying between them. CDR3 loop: CASSFGGTSYNEQFF. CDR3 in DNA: TGTGCCAGCAGCTTTGGCGGGACCTCCTACAATGAGCAGTTCTTC.

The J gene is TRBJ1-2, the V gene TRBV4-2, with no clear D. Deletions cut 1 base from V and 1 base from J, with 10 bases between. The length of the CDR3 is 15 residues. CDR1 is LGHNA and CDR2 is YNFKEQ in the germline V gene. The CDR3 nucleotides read TGTGCCAGCAGCCAAGTAGATATTATTAACTATGGCTACACCTTC. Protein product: CASSQVDIINYGYTF.

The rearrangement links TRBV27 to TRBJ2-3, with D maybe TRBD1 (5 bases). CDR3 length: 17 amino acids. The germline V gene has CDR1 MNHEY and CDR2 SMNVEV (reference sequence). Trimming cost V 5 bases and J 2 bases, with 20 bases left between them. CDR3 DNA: TGTGCCAGCAGTCCACAAGGTGGGGCAGGGTACACAGATACGCAGTATTTT. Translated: CASSPQGGAGYTDTQYF.

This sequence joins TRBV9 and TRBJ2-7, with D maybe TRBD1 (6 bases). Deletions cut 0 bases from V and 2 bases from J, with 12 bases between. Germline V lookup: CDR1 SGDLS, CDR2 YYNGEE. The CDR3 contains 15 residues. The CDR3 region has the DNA TGTGCCAGCAGCGTAGACCAGGGGTTAGCCTACGAGCAGTACTTC. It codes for CASSVDQGLAYEQYF.

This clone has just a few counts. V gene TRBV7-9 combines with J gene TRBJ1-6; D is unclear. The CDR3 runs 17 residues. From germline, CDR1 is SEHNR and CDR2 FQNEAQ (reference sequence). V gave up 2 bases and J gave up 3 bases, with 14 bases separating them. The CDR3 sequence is CASSLIGGRDYNSPLHF. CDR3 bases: TGTGCCAGCAGCTTAATTGGAGGGAGGGACTATAATTCACCCCTCCACTTT. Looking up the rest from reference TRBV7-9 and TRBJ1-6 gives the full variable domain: DTGVSQNPRHKITKRGQNVTFRCDPISEHNRLYWYRQTLGQGPEFLTYFQNEAQLEKSRLLSDRFSAERPKGSFSTLEIQRTEQGDSAMYLCASSLIGGRDYNSPLHFGNGTRLTVT.

The CDR3 DNA sequence: TGTGCCAGCAGCCGAGGTACAGGTTTCGGCTACACCTTC. As protein: CASSRGTGFGYTF. The gene calls are TRBV7-9 and TRBJ1-2; possible D gene TRBD1, 5 bases. The germline CDR1 and CDR2 sequences are SEHNR and FQNEAQ (reference sequence). This CDR3 spans 13 amino acids. V lost 5 bases, J lost 8 bases, and 15 bases lay in between.

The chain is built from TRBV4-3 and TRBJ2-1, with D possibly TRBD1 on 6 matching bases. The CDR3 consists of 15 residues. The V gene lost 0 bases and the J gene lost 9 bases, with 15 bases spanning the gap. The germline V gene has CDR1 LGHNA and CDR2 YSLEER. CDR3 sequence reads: CASSQEGASEAEQFF. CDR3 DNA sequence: TGCGCCAGCAGCCAAGAGGGGGCCAGCGAGGCTGAGCAGTTCTTC.

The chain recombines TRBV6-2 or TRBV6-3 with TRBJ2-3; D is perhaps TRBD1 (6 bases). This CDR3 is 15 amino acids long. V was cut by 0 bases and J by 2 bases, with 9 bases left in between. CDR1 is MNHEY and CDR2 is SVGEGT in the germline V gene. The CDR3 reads CASSYSGHTTDTQYF. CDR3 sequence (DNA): TGTGCCAGCAGTTACTCGGGACATACCACAGATACGCAGTATTTT.

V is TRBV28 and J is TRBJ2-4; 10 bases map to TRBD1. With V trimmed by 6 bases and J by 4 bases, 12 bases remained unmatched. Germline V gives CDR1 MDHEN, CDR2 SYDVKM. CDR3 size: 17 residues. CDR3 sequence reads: CASSYRPGTGDKNIQYF. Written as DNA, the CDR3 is TGTGCCAGCAGCTATCGCCCGGGGACAGGGGATAAAAACATTCAGTACTTC.

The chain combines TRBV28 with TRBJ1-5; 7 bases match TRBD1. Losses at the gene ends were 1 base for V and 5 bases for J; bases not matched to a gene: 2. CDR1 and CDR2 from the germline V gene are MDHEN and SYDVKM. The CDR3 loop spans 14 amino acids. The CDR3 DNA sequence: TGTGCCAGCAGTTTATCCGACAGGGATCAGCCCCAGCATTTT. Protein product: CASSLSDRDQPQHF.

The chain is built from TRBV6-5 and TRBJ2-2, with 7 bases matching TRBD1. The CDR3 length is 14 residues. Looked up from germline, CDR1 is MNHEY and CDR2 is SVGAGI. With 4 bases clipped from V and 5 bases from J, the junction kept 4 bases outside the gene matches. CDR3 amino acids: CASSSRGLTGELFF. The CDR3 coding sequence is TGTGCCAGCAGTTCGAGGGGGCTGACCGGGGAGCTGTTTTTT.

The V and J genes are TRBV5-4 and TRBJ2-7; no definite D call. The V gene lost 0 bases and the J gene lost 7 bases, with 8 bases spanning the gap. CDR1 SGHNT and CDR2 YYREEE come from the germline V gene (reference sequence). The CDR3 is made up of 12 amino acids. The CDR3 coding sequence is TGTGCCAGCAGCTTGGAATCCGGGGAGCAGTACTTC. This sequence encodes CASSLESGEQYF.

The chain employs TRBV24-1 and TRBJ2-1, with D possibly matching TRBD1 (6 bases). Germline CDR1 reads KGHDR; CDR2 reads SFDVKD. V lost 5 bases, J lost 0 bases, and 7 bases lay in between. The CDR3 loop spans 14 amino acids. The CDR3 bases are TGTGCCACCAGTGTACAGGGCTCCTACAATGAGCAGTTCTTC. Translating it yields CATSVQGSYNEQFF.

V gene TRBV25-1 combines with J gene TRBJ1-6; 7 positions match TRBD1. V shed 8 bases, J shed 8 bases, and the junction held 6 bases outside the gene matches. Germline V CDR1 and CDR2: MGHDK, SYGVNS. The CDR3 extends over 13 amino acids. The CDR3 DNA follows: TGTGCCAGCCGGGACAGCTTTGATTCACCCCTCCACTTT. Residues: CASRDSFDSPLHF.